The 21 T cell receptor beta chains below all came from one sample that was sequenced in a study of blood T cell repertoires in COVID-19. The repertoire was sequenced with immunoSEQ multiplex PCR; TCRdb's copy has only in-frame clones and lacks some. In the table there are under 500,000 clones, roughly 89% of which are singletons. Sequences were obtained from peripheral blood. The receptors were sampled from a woman aged 25 to 39 with acute or convalescent COVID-19.

V is TRBV5-1 and J is TRBJ2-1, with 8 bases fitting TRBD2. V dropped 2 bases and J dropped 9; count of bases not matched to a gene: 4. Germline values: CDR1 SGHRS, CDR2 YFSETQ. CDR3 length: 13 residues. DNA of the CDR3: TGCGCCAGCAGCTTCGGGGGGGGCCGTGAGCAGTTCTTC. Translated, it gives CASSFGGGREQFF.

The CDR3 region has the DNA TGTGCCAGCAACCGGAAGCCTCGGGACAACCAAGAGACCCAGTACTTC. Translating it yields CASNRKPRDNQETQYF. The rearrangement joins TRBV5-5 to TRBJ2-5, with D tentatively TRBD1 (6 bases). Per the germline V gene, CDR1 is SGHKS and CDR2 is YYEKEE (reference sequence). The CDR3 extends over 16 amino acids. V lost 6 bases and J lost 0, with 18 bases in between.

This clone was counted between two and nine times. The chain carries TRBV6-5 and TRBJ1-1; D is unresolved. This CDR3 has 14 amino acids. V gave up 6 bases and J gave up 4 bases, with 15 bases separating them. CDR1 is MNHEY and CDR2 is SVGAGI in the germline V gene. CDR3 coding DNA: TGTGCCAGCAGCCCCGGTTTGGTCGGCACTGAAGCTTTCTTT. Translation gives CASSPGLVGTEAFF.

The genes are TRBV2 and TRBJ1-1, with a possible D match to TRBD1 (5 bases). Germline-derived CDR1 and CDR2 are SNHLY and FYNNEI. The CDR3 runs 13 residues. Trimming removed 6 bases at V and 4 bases at J, with 12 bases between. The CDR3 protein is CASSSDRVTEAFF. The CDR3 DNA is TGTGCCAGCAGCTCAGACAGAGTCACTGAAGCTTTCTTT.

V and J are TRBV29-1 and TRBJ1-6, with 8 bases that match TRBD1. CDR1 is SQVTM and CDR2 is ANQGSEA in the germline V gene. This CDR3 is 15 amino acids long. As DNA, the CDR3 is TGCAGGAGTGGGACAGGAAAAAACTATAATTCACCCCTCCACTTT. It codes for CRSGTGKNYNSPLHF.

The chain has TRBV19 and TRBJ1-6, with D possibly matching TRBD1 (6 bases). V lost 3 bases, J lost 5 bases, and 20 bases lay in between. Germline CDR1 and CDR2: LNHDA and SQIVND (reference sequence). The CDR3 runs 18 residues. The CDR3 loop is CASSIKGVGGVNNSPLHF. In DNA form, the CDR3 reads TGTGCCAGTAGTATTAAGGGGGTTGGAGGTGTGAATAATTCACCCCTCCACTTT.

This chain uses TRBV24-1 with TRBJ2-7; no definite D call. The CDR3 length is 14 residues. Germline loops: CDR1 KGHDR, CDR2 SFDVKD. V shed 4 bases and J shed 2 bases, with 11 bases lying between them. For the CDR3, the DNA is TGTGCCACCAGTGACTCAGGCCGCACCTACGAGCAGTACTTC. This codes for CATSDSGRTYEQYF.

The V gene is TRBV5-4, the J gene TRBJ1-1, with D unresolved. CDR1 and CDR2 from the germline V gene are SGHNT and YYREEE (reference sequence). V was pared by 4 bases and J by 4 bases, with 17 bases between. The CDR3 loop spans 15 amino acids. CDR3 bases: TGTGCCAGCAGCCAGGAGGCGGGCAAGGGCACTGAAGCTTTCTTT. It encodes CASSQEAGKGTEAFF.

The chain joins TRBV5-6 to TRBJ2-3; 15 bases match TRBD2. V shed 4 bases, J shed 1 base, and the junction held 7 bases outside the gene matches. This CDR3 region has 18 residues. Per the germline V gene, CDR1 is SGHDT and CDR2 is YYEEEE. The CDR3 is CASSLWTSGGAGTDTQYF. As DNA, the CDR3 is TGTGCCAGCAGCCTATGGACTAGCGGGGGGGCCGGCACAGATACGCAGTATTTT.

The table lists this clone with a few counts. The chain is built from TRBV7-6 and TRBJ1-2, with 10 bases lining up with TRBD1. The CDR3 extends over 15 amino acids. Germline values: CDR1 SGHVS, CDR2 FNYEAQ. Losses at the gene ends were 4 bases for V and 7 bases for J; bases not matched to a gene: 9. The CDR3 loop reads CASSSGTGEVIGYTF. The CDR3 DNA follows: TGTGCCAGCAGCTCCGGGACAGGGGAAGTTATTGGCTACACCTTC.

V gene TRBV5-1 combines with J gene TRBJ2-2; D call uncertain. This CDR3 region has 14 residues. V lost 0 bases and J 5 bases, leaving 8 bases between the germline ends. CDR1 and CDR2 (germline): SGHRS, YFSETQ. The CDR3 coding sequence is TGCGCCAGCAGCTTGGTGGCAGATACCGGGGAGCTGTTTTTT. Translation: CASSLVADTGELFF.

A remark on this clone: Other DNA sequences from this sample encode an identical CDR3 as well. The chain couples TRBV20-1 to TRBJ2-3; TRBD2 is a possible D gene (6 bases). The germline V and J ends were trimmed by 6 bases and 4 bases, with 8 bases remaining between them. This CDR3 is 11 amino acids long. Per germline, CDR1 DFQATT and CDR2 SNEGSKA (reference sequence). The CDR3 protein is CSAGRSDTQYF. The CDR3 bases are TGCAGTGCGGGGAGGTCAGATACGCAGTATTTT.

This chain joins TRBV13 and TRBJ1-2; D is ambiguous. There are 15 residues in the CDR3. Germline CDR1 PRHDT, CDR2 FYEKMQ (reference sequence). Trimming took off 5 bases at V and 6 bases at J, with 19 bases between the two ends. For the CDR3, the DNA is TGTGCCAGCAGCCTACAAGGAGGAACTGGGCATGGCTACACCTTC. Translation: CASSLQGGTGHGYTF.

This rearrangement joins TRBV12-5 to TRBJ2-3; 12 bases are a match to TRBD1. After removal of 9 bases from V and 7 bases from J, the junction contained 5 bases not matched to a gene. From germline, CDR1 is LGHNT and CDR2 FRNRAP. The CDR3 loop spans 13 amino acids. CDR3 region: CASGTGGIYTQYF. CDR3 sequence (DNA): TGTGCTAGCGGGACAGGGGGCATTTATACGCAGTATTTT.

This chain joins TRBV29-1 and TRBJ2-5, with D tentatively TRBD2 (6 bases). Trimming stripped 8 bases from V and 1 base from J, with 14 bases between. CDR3 length: 13 residues. CDR1 is SQVTM and CDR2 is ANQGSEA in the germline V gene. In DNA form, the CDR3 reads TGCAGCCTTCCGGGACTGACCCAAGAGACCCAGTACTTC. As protein: CSLPGLTQETQYF.

This chain connects TRBV4-2 to TRBJ1-1, with D tentatively TRBD1 (5 bases). The CDR3 is 13 residues long. V was cut by 0 bases and J by 4 bases, with 6 bases left in between. Germline values: CDR1 LGHNA, CDR2 YNFKEQ. This chain's CDR3 is CASSQEGGTEAFF. CDR3 bases: TGTGCCAGCAGCCAAGAGGGGGGCACTGAAGCTTTCTTT.

The gene calls are TRBV5-1 and TRBJ2-1; D may be TRBD1 (6 bases). The germline V and J ends were trimmed by 4 bases and 2 bases, with 13 bases remaining between them. CDR1 is SGHRS and CDR2 is YFSETQ in the germline V gene. This CDR3 contains 15 residues. CDR3 sequence reads: CASSDRDIPYNEQFF. Here the CDR3 DNA reads TGCGCCAGCAGCGACCGGGACATCCCCTACAATGAGCAGTTCTTC.

The chain combines TRBV6-6 with TRBJ1-1; TRBD1 might be the D (6 bases). The V end was cut by 5 bases, the J end by 1 base, with 23 bases between. The CDR3 has 18 residues. Germline V gene data show CDR1 as MNHNY and CDR2 as SVGAGI (reference sequence). The CDR3 is CASSPPAGGIGANTEAFF. CDR3 sequence (DNA): TGTGCCAGCAGTCCACCCGCGGGGGGCATCGGCGCGAACACTGAAGCTTTCTTT.

This clone appeared many times. The chain carries TRBV5-4 and TRBJ2-5; TRBD2 agrees at 8 bases. The V and J ends lost 1 base and 0 bases, in that order; junction bases with no gene match: 14. Germline CDR1 reads SGHNT; CDR2 reads YYREEE (reference sequence). CDR3 length: 19 amino acids. The CDR3 loop is CASSLSLAWGLEDQETQYF. The CDR3 bases are TGTGCCAGCAGCTTGTCTCTTGCGTGGGGACTAGAAGACCAAGAGACCCAGTACTTC.

This clone appeared a single time. The chain joins TRBV19 to TRBJ1-1, with 7 bases aligning to TRBD1. The junction had 3 bases not matched to a gene; V was cut back by 4 bases and J by 4 bases. The CDR3 is 13 amino acids. Germline V CDR1 and CDR2: LNHDA, SQIVND (reference sequence). DNA of the CDR3: TGTGCCAGTAGTACCACAGGGGTCACTGAAGCTTTCTTT. It codes for CASSTTGVTEAFF.

This clone was recorded many times. J is TRBJ2-5 and V is TRBV2; 7 bases map to TRBD2. Germline V gene data show CDR1 as SNHLY and CDR2 as FYNNEI. CDR3 length: 13 amino acids. V gave up 6 bases and J gave up 7 bases; unmatched junction bases: 8. CDR3 residues: CASRPGLRGTQYF. Written as DNA, the CDR3 is TGTGCCAGCAGACCGGGACTACGGGGGACCCAGTACTTC. Using reference TRBV2 and TRBJ2-5 for the parts outside the CDR3, the full variable domain is EPEVTQTPSHQVTQMGQEVILRCVPISNHLYFYWYRQILGQKVEFLVSFYNNEISEKSEIFDDQFSVERPDGSNFTLKIRSTKLEDSAMYFCASRPGLRGTQYFGPGTRLLVL.